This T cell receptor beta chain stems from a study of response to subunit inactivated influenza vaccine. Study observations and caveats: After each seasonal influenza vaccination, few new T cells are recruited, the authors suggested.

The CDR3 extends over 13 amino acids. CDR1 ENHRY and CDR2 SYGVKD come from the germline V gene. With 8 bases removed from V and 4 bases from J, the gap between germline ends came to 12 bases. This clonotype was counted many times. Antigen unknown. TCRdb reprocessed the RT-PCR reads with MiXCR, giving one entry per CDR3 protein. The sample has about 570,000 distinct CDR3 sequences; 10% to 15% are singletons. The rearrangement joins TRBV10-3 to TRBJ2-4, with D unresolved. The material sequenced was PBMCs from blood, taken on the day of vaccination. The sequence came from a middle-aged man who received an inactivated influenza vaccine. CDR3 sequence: CAISLAAKNIQYF. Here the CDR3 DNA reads TGTGCCATCTCCCTGGCAGCAAAAAACATTCAGTACTTC.